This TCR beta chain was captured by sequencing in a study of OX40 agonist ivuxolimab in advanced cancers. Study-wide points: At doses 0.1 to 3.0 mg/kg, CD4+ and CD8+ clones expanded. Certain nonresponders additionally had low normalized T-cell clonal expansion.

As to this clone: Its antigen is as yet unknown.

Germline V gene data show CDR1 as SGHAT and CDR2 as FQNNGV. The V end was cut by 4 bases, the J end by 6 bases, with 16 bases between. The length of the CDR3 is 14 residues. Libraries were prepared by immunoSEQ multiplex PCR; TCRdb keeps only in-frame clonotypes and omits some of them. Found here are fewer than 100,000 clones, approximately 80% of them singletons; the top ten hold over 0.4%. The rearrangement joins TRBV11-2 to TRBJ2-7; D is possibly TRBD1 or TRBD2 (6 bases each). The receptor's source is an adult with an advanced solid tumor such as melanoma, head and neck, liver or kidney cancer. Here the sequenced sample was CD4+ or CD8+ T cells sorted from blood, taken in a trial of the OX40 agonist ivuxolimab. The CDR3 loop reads CASSYRSGAGEQYF. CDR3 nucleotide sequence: TGTGCCAGCAGCTACCGCTCGGGGGCGGGCGAGCAGTACTTC.